Shown below are 30 T cell receptor beta chains from a single sample sequenced in a study of blood T cell repertoires in COVID-19 (dated by TCRdb to about 2020). Libraries were built with the immunoSEQ multiplex PCR assay. Drawn from immuneACCESS, this table holds only the in-frame rearrangements with V and J called that TCRdb kept. Clones are partly lost; checked studies trace under half to an unresolved V gene and leave the rest unexplained. The sample contains 190,000 or so clones, roughly 90% of them found a single time. Together, the top ten hold around 8% of the sample. The sample comprised PBMCs or T cells enriched from blood (not recorded which). The receptors come from a woman aged 18-30 years who had recovered from COVID-19.

This clone was seen once. The genes are TRBV27 and TRBJ1-2; 9 bases fit TRBD1. This CDR3 has 18 amino acids. V lost 2 bases, J lost 3 bases, and 13 bases stayed unmatched. Germline CDR1 and CDR2: MNHEY and SMNVEV (reference sequence). Here the CDR3 reads CASSLGNRGTGHDYGYTF. In DNA, the CDR3 is TGTGCCAGCAGTTTAGGAAATCGTGGGACAGGGCATGACTATGGCTACACCTTC.

This chain uses TRBV19 with TRBJ2-6; D unclear. V dropped 5 bases and J dropped 0 bases, with 8 bases sitting between them. CDR1 and CDR2 (germline): LNHDA, SQIVND (reference sequence). The length of the CDR3 is 15 residues. The DNA for the CDR3 is TGTGCCAGTAGTCAAACGGGCTCTGGGGCCAACGTCCTGACTTTC. Translation gives CASSQTGSGANVLTF. Full variable domain (missing parts from reference TRBV19 and TRBJ2-6): DGGITQSPKYLFRKEGQNVTLSCEQNLNHDAMYWYRQDPGQGLRLIYYSQIVNDFQKGDIAEGYSVSREKKESFPLTVTSAQKNPTAFYLCASSQTGSGANVLTFGAGSRLTVL.

The chain has TRBV19 and TRBJ1-2; the match to TRBD1 covers 8 bases. With V trimmed by 6 bases and J by 8 bases, 14 bases remained unmatched. Germline V gene data show CDR1 as LNHDA and CDR2 as SQIVND (reference sequence). This CDR3 spans 15 amino acids. The DNA of the CDR3 is TGTGCCAGTAGAACTTACTCGCAGGGGGCGCGAGGCTACACCTTC. As protein: CASRTYSQGARGYTF.

V and J are TRBV7-9 and TRBJ1-5; no clear D gene. With 2 bases removed from V and 5 bases from J, the gap between germline ends came to 7 bases. The CDR3 loop spans 13 amino acids. CDR1 and CDR2 from the germline V gene are SEHNR and FQNEAQ (reference sequence). CDR3: CASSLFQDQPQHF. CDR3 coding DNA: TGTGCCAGCAGCTTATTCCAGGATCAGCCCCAGCATTTT.

The chain links TRBV2 to TRBJ2-5; 12 nucleotides agree with TRBD2. In germline, CDR1 is SNHLY, CDR2 FYNNEI. V shed 3 bases, J shed 4 bases, and the junction held 6 bases outside the gene matches. CDR3 length: 16 amino acids. CDR3 in amino acids: CASSDQKGLAGETQYF. CDR3 bases: TGTGCCAGCAGTGACCAGAAGGGACTAGCGGGAGAGACCCAGTACTTC.

The rearrangement uses TRBV27 and TRBJ2-2, with D tentatively TRBD1 (6 bases). CDR1 is MNHEY, CDR2 SMNVEV, per germline (reference sequence). V was trimmed by 6 bases and J by 0 bases, leaving 11 bases between them. This CDR3 contains 15 residues. Written as DNA, the CDR3 is TGTGCCAGCAGGCTGAGGGGGTCGAACACCGGGGAGCTGTTTTTT. Its translation: CASRLRGSNTGELFF.

The chain couples TRBV2 to TRBJ1-1; D call uncertain. The CDR3 spans 16 residues. The V end was cut by 0 bases, the J end by 0 bases, with 11 bases between. Germline V gives CDR1 SNHLY, CDR2 FYNNEI. CDR3 region: CASSEASVRMNTEAFF. The DNA for the CDR3 is TGTGCCAGCAGTGAAGCAAGCGTACGGATGAACACTGAAGCTTTCTTT.

CDR3 sequence reads: CASRLLTPTGKHEQYF. The CDR3 DNA sequence: TGTGCCAGCAGACTACTCACCCCGACAGGGAAGCACGAGCAGTACTTC. The chain employs TRBV7-9 and TRBJ2-7; 7 bases agree with TRBD1. After removal of 6 bases from V and 5 bases from J, the junction contained 16 bases not matched to a gene. Germline V gives CDR1 SEHNR, CDR2 FQNEAQ (reference sequence). There are 16 residues in the CDR3.

The CDR3 DNA reads TGTGCCATCAGTGAGGTGGGACTAGGAAACAATGAGCAGTTCTTC. This sequence encodes CAISEVGLGNNEQFF. The rearrangement joins TRBV10-3 to TRBJ2-1, with 8 bases matching TRBD2. The germline V gene encodes CDR1 ENHRY and CDR2 SYGVKD. Trimming took 2 bases from V and 5 from J; bases not matched to a gene: 5. This CDR3 is built from 15 residues.

V usage is TRBV11-2 and J usage is TRBJ2-5; TRBD2 matches 11 bases. Trimming at V came to 3 bases and at J to 5 bases, leaving 11 bases not matched to a gene. This CDR3 region has 17 residues. Germline V gives CDR1 SGHAT, CDR2 FQNNGV. In DNA form, the CDR3 reads TGTGCCAGCAGCTTTAGCGGGGGGGCAGCCCCCCGGGAGACCCAGTACTTC. This gives the protein CASSFSGGAAPRETQYF.

V usage is TRBV5-1 and J usage is TRBJ1-2; 7 nucleotides line up with TRBD1. V gave up 3 bases and J gave up 4 bases; unmatched junction bases: 9. CDR1 and CDR2 (germline): SGHRS, YFSETQ. This CDR3 is 15 amino acids long. The CDR3 is CASSSRQGTIYGYTF. The DNA of the CDR3 is TGCGCCAGCAGCTCTCGACAGGGAACTATCTATGGCTACACCTTC.

The chain has TRBV19 and TRBJ1-6; 7 bases agree with TRBD1. The V gene end was trimmed by 3 bases and the J gene end by 0 bases; junction bases not matched to a gene: 5. Per germline, CDR1 LNHDA and CDR2 SQIVND (reference sequence). The CDR3 totals 17 residues. CDR3 sequence reads: CASSMSRGISYNSPLHF. The CDR3 bases are TGTGCCAGTAGTATGAGCAGGGGGATCTCCTATAATTCACCCCTCCACTTT.

The chain uses TRBV28 and TRBJ1-5; unclear D gene. The CDR3 covers 16 residues. The V gene lost 4 bases and the J gene lost 3 bases, with 16 bases spanning the gap. Germline assignment: CDR1 MDHEN and CDR2 SYDVKM. In nucleotides, the CDR3 is TGTGCCAGCAGTTCCCCAGGACCCGGGAACAATCAGCCCCAGCATTTT. Translating gives CASSSPGPGNNQPQHF.

The V gene is TRBV28, the J gene TRBJ2-6; 10 nucleotides align to TRBD1. The ends lost 6 bases at V and 2 bases at J; junction bases unmatched: 7. The CDR3 covers 17 residues. Germline V lookup: CDR1 MDHEN, CDR2 SYDVKM. For the CDR3, the DNA is TGTGCCAGCAGGCCGGGACAGGGGTCTCCTGGGGCCAACGTCCTGACTTTC. This gives the protein CASRPGQGSPGANVLTF.

This clone was found once. V is TRBV7-2 and J is TRBJ2-7; possible D gene TRBD1, 6 bases. CDR1 is SGHTA and CDR2 is FQGNSA in the germline V gene. There are 15 residues in the CDR3. V gave up 1 base and J gave up 3 bases, with 13 bases separating them. The CDR3 coding sequence is TGTGCCAGCAGCTTAGTACAGGGAAGTGGCTACGAGCAGTACTTC. It encodes CASSLVQGSGYEQYF.

This clone was observed a few times. This sequence joins TRBV6-4 and TRBJ2-1; TRBD2 agrees at 12 bases. CDR3 length: 15 residues. CDR1 is MRHNA, CDR2 SNTAGT, per germline. V shed 6 bases and J 10 bases; nucleotides not matched to a gene: 10. The CDR3 DNA is TGTGCCAGCAGACCGCTAGCGGGGGGGCCGGGCGAGCAGTTCTTC. As protein: CASRPLAGGPGEQFF.

This chain connects TRBV7-9 to TRBJ2-5; no clear D. V was trimmed by 2 bases and J by 0 bases, leaving 10 bases between them. Germline V gene sequence: CDR1 SEHNR, CDR2 FQNEAQ (reference sequence). CDR3 size: 15 residues. The CDR3 bases are TGTGCCAGCAGCTTATTCTTACAGTACCAAGAGACCCAGTACTTC. Its protein product is CASSLFLQYQETQYF.

The chain is built from TRBV3-1 (or the pseudogene TRBV3-2) and TRBJ2-5; 8 nucleotides align to TRBD1. Looked up from germline, CDR1 is LGHDT and CDR2 is YNNKEL (reference sequence). The CDR3 sequence is 13 residues long. Unmatched junction bases numbered 3, after V lost 4 bases and J lost 5 bases. DNA of the CDR3: TGTGCCAGCAGCCGGACAGGGAGGGAGACCCAGTACTTC. This translates into CASSRTGRETQYF.

The V and J genes are TRBV7-2 and TRBJ1-4; TRBD1 matches at 7 bases. The CDR3 has 15 amino acids. Germline V CDR1 and CDR2: SGHTA, FQGNSA. V trimming: 5 bases; J trimming: 0 bases; junction bases outside the gene matches: 3. The CDR3 spells CASSPGQATNEKLFF. DNA for the CDR3: TGTGCCAGCAGCCCAGGACAGGCAACTAATGAAAAACTGTTTTTT.

V gene TRBV28 combines with J gene TRBJ2-1; D is perhaps TRBD1 (5 bases). The germline V gene encodes CDR1 MDHEN and CDR2 SYDVKM. The length of the CDR3 is 15 residues. The V and J ends lost 2 bases and 4 bases respectively, with 12 bases between them. CDR3 loop: CASSLQRTYYNEQFF. The CDR3 DNA sequence: TGTGCCAGCAGTTTACAAAGGACATATTACAATGAGCAGTTCTTC.

This clone was recorded only once. This sequence joins TRBV5-1 and TRBJ2-1, with TRBD2 as a possible D gene (5 bases). The CDR3 totals 17 residues. In germline, CDR1 is SGHRS, CDR2 YFSETQ. V was cut by 0 bases and J by 1 base, with 14 bases left in between. CDR3 in amino acids: CASSLVGGSRSYNEQFF. The CDR3 DNA is TGCGCCAGCAGCTTGGTAGGAGGTAGTAGGTCCTACAATGAGCAGTTCTTC.

The chain joins TRBV6-5 to TRBJ1-5; possibly TRBD1 for D (6 bases). Germline CDR1 reads MNHEY; CDR2 reads SVGAGI. CDR3 size: 15 residues. The germline V and J ends were trimmed by 6 bases and 2 bases, with 14 bases remaining between them. CDR3 in DNA: TGTGCCAGCAGAGCGTACAGGGAAGGCAATCAGCCCCAGCATTTT. It encodes CASRAYREGNQPQHF.

This clone was seen ten or more times. The chain uses TRBV12-3 or TRBV12-4 and TRBJ1-1; D uncertain. Trimming pared 7 bases from V and 4 bases from J, leaving 13 bases between. This CDR3 region has 13 residues. CDR3 coding DNA: TGTGCCAGCATACTGTCGTTTAGCACTGAAGCTTTCTTT. This encodes CASILSFSTEAFF.

The CDR3 nucleotides read TGCGCCAGCAGCTTGGTCGGGACAGCCTACACCGGGGAGCTGTTTTTT. Amino acids: CASSLVGTAYTGELFF. The V call is TRBV5-1, the J call TRBJ2-2; 7 bases line up with TRBD1. The CDR3 spans 16 residues. Germline CDR1 and CDR2: SGHRS and YFSETQ. Germline trimming cut 0 bases from V and 3 bases from J; bases unmatched to any gene: 5.

This clone was picked up one time. The chain uses TRBV7-9 and TRBJ2-1, with TRBD2 matching 10 bases. V shed 2 bases, J shed 5 bases, and the junction held 0 bases outside the gene matches. The germline CDR1 and CDR2 sequences are SEHNR and FQNEAQ (reference sequence). CDR3 size: 14 residues. In DNA, the CDR3 is TGTGCCAGCAGCTTAACTAGCGGGGACAATGAGCAGTTCTTC. It specifies CASSLTSGDNEQFF.

This sequence joins TRBV3-1 (or the pseudogene TRBV3-2) and TRBJ2-5, with D possibly matching TRBD2 (5 bases). Germline V gene data show CDR1 as LGHDT and CDR2 as YNNKEL (reference sequence). Trimming cost V 4 bases and J 1 base, with 10 bases left between them. The CDR3 has 14 residues. The CDR3 DNA reads as TGTGCCAGCAGCCCCTCACTAGTCCAAGAGACCCAGTACTTC. It translates to CASSPSLVQETQYF.

This clone was observed once. This chain uses TRBV2 with TRBJ2-7; 7 positions agree with TRBD1. V gave up 8 bases and J gave up 6 bases; unmatched junction bases: 7. This CDR3 has 12 amino acids. Germline V gene data show CDR1 as SNHLY and CDR2 as FYNNEI. This CDR3 is CASHRDRGEQYF. CDR3 DNA: TGTGCCAGCCACCGGGACAGAGGCGAGCAGTACTTC.

The gene calls are TRBV7-9 and TRBJ1-1; D not certain. The CDR3 has 15 residues. With 1 base removed from V and 0 bases from J, the gap between germline ends came to 9 bases. Germline V gene sequence: CDR1 SEHNR, CDR2 FQNEAQ (reference sequence). The CDR3 loop reads CASSLGGLLNTEAFF. Written as DNA, the CDR3 is TGTGCCAGCAGCTTAGGAGGCCTACTGAACACTGAAGCTTTCTTT.

This sequence joins TRBV27 and TRBJ2-5; D may be TRBD2 (7 bases). The CDR3 is 16 residues long. Trimming left V 2 bases short and J 5 bases short, with 18 bases between. Germline values: CDR1 MNHEY, CDR2 SMNVEV (reference sequence). The CDR3 DNA is TGTGCCAGCAGTTTAGAGTTTACAGGGAGGGTGGAGACCCAGTACTTC. It specifies CASSLEFTGRVETQYF.

The chain combines TRBV7-9 with TRBJ1-4; the D gene is possibly TRBD1 (6 bases). V was shortened by 1 base and J by 7 bases, with 10 bases between the two germline ends. This CDR3 has 14 residues. Looked up from germline, CDR1 is SEHNR and CDR2 is FQNEAQ (reference sequence). CDR3 DNA: TGTGCCAGCAGCTTAGGACAGGTCATTGAAAAACTGTTTTTT. Its translation is CASSLGQVIEKLFF. The whole variable domain, filled in from reference TRBV7-9 and TRBJ1-4, reads DTGVSQNPRHKITKRGQNVTFRCDPISEHNRLYWYRQTLGQGPEFLTYFQNEAQLEKSRLLSDRFSAERPKGSFSTLEIQRTEQGDSAMYLCASSLGQVIEKLFFGSGTQLSVL.